This T cell receptor beta chain was profiled in a study of shared clonotypes between healthy human individuals. Deletions cut 2 bases from V and 1 base from J, with 8 bases between. Germline V CDR1 and CDR2: KGHSH, LQKENI. CDR3 length equals 14 residues. Sequencing was performed with immunoSEQ multiplex PCR; in TCRdb, only in-frame clones are kept and a portion is missing. The sample lists fewer than 550,000 clones; about 75% were seen once. The sequence came from a woman in her 40s in good health. Some clones in this sample may be carry-over from other donors' samples. The rearrangement joins TRBV18 to TRBJ1-1; D is undetermined. What was sequenced was PBMCs. This CDR3 reads CASSPREKNTEAFF. Written as DNA, the CDR3 is TGTGCCAGCTCACCAAGGGAGAAGAACACTGAAGCTTTCTTT.